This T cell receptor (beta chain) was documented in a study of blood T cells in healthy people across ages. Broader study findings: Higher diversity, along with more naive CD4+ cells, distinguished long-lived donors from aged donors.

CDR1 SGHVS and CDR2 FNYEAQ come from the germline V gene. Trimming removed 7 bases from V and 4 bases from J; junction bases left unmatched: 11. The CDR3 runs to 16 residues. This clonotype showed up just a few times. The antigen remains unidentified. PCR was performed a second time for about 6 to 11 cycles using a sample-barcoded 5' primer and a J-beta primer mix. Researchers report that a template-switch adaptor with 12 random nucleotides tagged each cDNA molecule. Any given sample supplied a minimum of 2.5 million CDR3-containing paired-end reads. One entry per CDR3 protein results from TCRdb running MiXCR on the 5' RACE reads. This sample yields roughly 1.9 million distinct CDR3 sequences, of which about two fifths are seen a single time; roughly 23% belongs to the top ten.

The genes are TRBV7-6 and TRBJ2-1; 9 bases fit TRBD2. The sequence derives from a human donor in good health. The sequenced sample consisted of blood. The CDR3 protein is CASIAGAPENYNEQFF. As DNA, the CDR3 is TGTGCCAGCATAGCGGGGGCTCCGGAGAATTACAATGAGCAGTTCTTC.